The rows below give T cell receptor beta chains drawn from one sample of a study of cytomegalovirus exposure and HLA in healthy donors. The assay was immunoSEQ multiplex PCR, and TCRdb's table has in-frame clones only and misses some. Of about 110,000 clones in the sample, around 86% were seen once. Sequenced sample: PBMCs. These receptor sequences come from a woman aged 25 to 45 in good health and CMV-seronegative. CDR3s include the opening cysteine and the closing phenylalanine or tryptophan. D genes are given only for firm matches. The size field is filled for only some rows; it gives once, few, many or a size class.

cdr3_aa: CASSLAGSEGKLFF; cdr3_nt: TGCGCCAGCAGCTTGGCCGGGTCCGAGGGAAAACTGTTTTTT; j_call: TRBJ1-4; clone_size: .; v_call: TRBV5-1; d_call: .
cdr3_aa: CASSPSGRVQEQFF; cdr3_nt: TGTGCCAGCAGCCCCAGCGGGAGGGTCCAAGAGCAGTTCTTC; j_call: TRBJ2-1; clone_size: .; v_call: TRBV6-1; d_call: TRBD2
cdr3_aa: CASSLVGARSFDEQFF; cdr3_nt: TGCGCCAGCAGCTTGGTGGGAGCGCGATCCTTCGATGAGCAGTTCTTC; j_call: TRBJ2-1; clone_size: .; v_call: TRBV5-1; d_call: .
cdr3_aa: CASNHIGQGASGYTF; cdr3_nt: TGTGCCAGCAACCACATTGGACAGGGGGCCTCTGGCTACACCTTC; j_call: TRBJ1-2; clone_size: .; v_call: TRBV28; d_call: TRBD1
cdr3_aa: CASSGDRNTEAFF; cdr3_nt: TGTGCCAGCAGCGGGGACAGAAACACTGAAGCTTTCTTT; j_call: TRBJ1-1; clone_size: few; v_call: TRBV5-4; d_call: TRBD1
cdr3_aa: CASSVALREVEETQYF; cdr3_nt: TGTGCCAGCAGCGTAGCGCTGCGGGAAGTAGAAGAGACCCAGTACTTC; j_call: TRBJ2-5; clone_size: few; v_call: TRBV9; d_call: .
cdr3_aa: CASTQSRGFGETQYF; cdr3_nt: TGTGCCAGTACCCAGAGCCGGGGTTTTGGTGAGACCCAGTACTTC; j_call: TRBJ2-5; clone_size: .; v_call: TRBV19; d_call: .
cdr3_aa: CSPRKRPQGLRCTDTQYF; cdr3_nt: TGCAGCCCAAGGAAGCGGCCCCAAGGGCTCAGGTGCACAGATACGCAGTATTTT; j_call: TRBJ2-3; clone_size: .; v_call: TRBV29-1; d_call: .
cdr3_aa: CASSVVAASYNEQFF; cdr3_nt: TGTGCCAGCAGCGTAGTAGCAGCCTCCTACAATGAGCAGTTCTTC; j_call: TRBJ2-1; clone_size: .; v_call: TRBV9; d_call: .
cdr3_aa: CAWSVPASGRNEQFF; cdr3_nt: TGTGCCTGGAGTGTGCCCGCTAGCGGACGCAATGAGCAGTTCTTC; j_call: TRBJ2-1; clone_size: .; v_call: TRBV30; d_call: TRBD2
cdr3_aa: CATLPTSGTYNEQFF; cdr3_nt: TGTGCCACCCTGCCGACTAGCGGGACCTACAATGAGCAGTTCTTC; j_call: TRBJ2-1; clone_size: once; v_call: TRBV10-3; d_call: TRBD2
cdr3_aa: CASSRDRGETQYF; cdr3_nt: TGTGCCAGCAGCCGGGACAGGGGAGAGACCCAGTACTTC; j_call: TRBJ2-5; clone_size: .; v_call: TRBV27; d_call: TRBD1
cdr3_aa: CASSTRAGGEETQYF; cdr3_nt: TGTGCCAGCAGCACCAGAGCGGGAGGGGAGGAGACCCAGTACTTC; j_call: TRBJ2-5; clone_size: .; v_call: TRBV5-4; d_call: TRBD2
cdr3_aa: CASSQTGGAKNIQYF; cdr3_nt: TGTGCCAGCAGCCAGACGGGGGGGGCCAAAAACATTCAGTACTTC; j_call: TRBJ2-4; clone_size: .; v_call: TRBV11-3; d_call: TRBD2
cdr3_aa: CASSLTLERGYEQYF; cdr3_nt: TGTGCCAGCAGTTTGACTCTTGAGCGGGGCTACGAGCAGTACTTC; j_call: TRBJ2-7; clone_size: .; v_call: TRBV6-5; d_call: TRBD2
cdr3_aa: CASSLGPPGVRANYGYTF; cdr3_nt: TGTGCCAGCAGCTTGGGCCCTCCGGGAGTGAGAGCTAACTATGGCTACACCTTC; j_call: TRBJ1-2; clone_size: .; v_call: TRBV5-6; d_call: .
cdr3_aa: CASSLATGGHGDTQYF; cdr3_nt: TGCGCCAGCAGCTTGGCCACGGGAGGGCATGGGGATACGCAGTATTTT; j_call: TRBJ2-3; clone_size: .; v_call: TRBV5-1; d_call: TRBD2
cdr3_aa: CASSRARTATGELFF; cdr3_nt: TGCGCCAGCAGCCGGGCCCGGACAGCCACCGGGGAGCTGTTTTTT; j_call: TRBJ2-2; clone_size: .; v_call: TRBV5-1; d_call: .
cdr3_aa: CASSYEGQRTSPLHF; cdr3_nt: TGTGCCAGCAGCTATGAGGGACAGCGGACCTCACCCCTCCACTTT; j_call: TRBJ1-6; clone_size: .; v_call: TRBV6-5; d_call: TRBD1
cdr3_aa: CASSGHRTSGRSNEQFF; cdr3_nt: TGTGCCAGCAGCGGTCATCGGACTAGCGGGAGGAGCAATGAGCAGTTCTTC; j_call: TRBJ2-1; clone_size: .; v_call: TRBV9; d_call: TRBD2
cdr3_aa: CASSGQGAREETQYF; cdr3_nt: TGTGCCAGCAGCGGACAGGGGGCAAGAGAGGAGACCCAGTACTTC; j_call: TRBJ2-5; clone_size: .; v_call: TRBV9; d_call: TRBD1
cdr3_aa: CASKMGQAYEQYF; cdr3_nt: TGTGCCAGCAAAATGGGGCAGGCCTACGAGCAGTACTTC; j_call: TRBJ2-7; clone_size: .; v_call: TRBV27; d_call: .
cdr3_aa: CASSKTSGSSYEQYF; cdr3_nt: TGTGCCAGCAGCAAGACTAGCGGGAGCTCCTACGAGCAGTACTTC; j_call: TRBJ2-7; clone_size: .; v_call: TRBV9; d_call: TRBD2
cdr3_aa: CASSVASGQPQHF; cdr3_nt: TGTGCCAGCAGCGTAGCCTCAGGGCAGCCCCAGCATTTT; j_call: TRBJ1-5; clone_size: .; v_call: TRBV9; d_call: .
cdr3_aa: CASSYNDREQFF; cdr3_nt: TGCGCCAGCAGCTATAACGACAGGGAACAGTTCTTC; j_call: TRBJ2-1; clone_size: .; v_call: TRBV5-1; d_call: TRBD1
cdr3_aa: CASSPAPTADNEQFF; cdr3_nt: TGTGCCAGCAGCCCTGCGCCTACGGCGGACAATGAGCAGTTCTTC; j_call: TRBJ2-1; clone_size: few; v_call: TRBV5-4; d_call: .
cdr3_aa: CASSPNPGVETQYF; cdr3_nt: TGTGCCAGTAGTCCAAACCCGGGAGTGGAGACCCAGTACTTC; j_call: TRBJ2-5; clone_size: .; v_call: TRBV19; d_call: .
cdr3_aa: CASSLQPGFYEQYF; cdr3_nt: TGTGCCAGCAGCTTGCAACCAGGATTCTACGAGCAGTACTTC; j_call: TRBJ2-7; clone_size: .; v_call: TRBV5-5; d_call: .
cdr3_aa: CASSSLIRQASGANVLTF; cdr3_nt: TGTGCCAGCAGTTCCCTTATACGACAGGCCTCTGGGGCCAACGTCCTGACTTTC; j_call: TRBJ2-6; clone_size: once; v_call: TRBV27; d_call: .
cdr3_aa: CASRVTSGSYEQYF; cdr3_nt: TGTGCCAGCAGGGTGACTAGCGGGAGCTACGAGCAGTACTTC; j_call: TRBJ2-7; clone_size: .; v_call: TRBV2; d_call: TRBD2
cdr3_aa: CASSTTSVTGELFF; cdr3_nt: TGTGCCAGCAGTACGACTAGCGTCACCGGGGAGCTGTTTTTT; j_call: TRBJ2-2; clone_size: .; v_call: TRBV6-5; d_call: TRBD2
cdr3_aa: CASSFGVRRGLYEQYF; cdr3_nt: TGTGCCAGCAGTTTTGGGGTTAGACGGGGATTATACGAGCAGTACTTC; j_call: TRBJ2-7; clone_size: .; v_call: TRBV28; d_call: .
cdr3_aa: CASSPTAGGETQYF; cdr3_nt: TGTGCCAGCTCACCGACCGCCGGGGGGGAGACCCAGTACTTC; j_call: TRBJ2-5; clone_size: once; v_call: TRBV18; d_call: TRBD2